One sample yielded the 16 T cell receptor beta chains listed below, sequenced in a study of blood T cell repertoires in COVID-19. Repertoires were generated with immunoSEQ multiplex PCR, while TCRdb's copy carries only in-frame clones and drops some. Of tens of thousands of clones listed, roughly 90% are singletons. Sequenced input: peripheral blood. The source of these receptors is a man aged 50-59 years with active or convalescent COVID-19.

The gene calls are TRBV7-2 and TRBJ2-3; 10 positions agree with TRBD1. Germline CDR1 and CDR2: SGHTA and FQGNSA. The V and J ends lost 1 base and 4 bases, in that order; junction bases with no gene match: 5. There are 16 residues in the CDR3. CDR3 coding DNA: TGTGCCAGCAGCTTAGTTTTGACAGGGGGCCCAGATACGCAGTATTTT. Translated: CASSLVLTGGPDTQYF.

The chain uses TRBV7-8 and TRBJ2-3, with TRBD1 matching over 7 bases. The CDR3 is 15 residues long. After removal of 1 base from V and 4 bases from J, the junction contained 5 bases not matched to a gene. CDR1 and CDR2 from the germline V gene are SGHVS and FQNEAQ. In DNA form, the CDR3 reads TGTGCCAGCAGCTTAGTACAGGGGTTCGCAGATACGCAGTATTTT. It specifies CASSLVQGFADTQYF.

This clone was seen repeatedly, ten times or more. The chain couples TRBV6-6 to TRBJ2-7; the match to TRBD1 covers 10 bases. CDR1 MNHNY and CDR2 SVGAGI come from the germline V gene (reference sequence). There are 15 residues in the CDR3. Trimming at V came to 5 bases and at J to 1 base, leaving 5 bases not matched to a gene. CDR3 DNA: TGTGCCAGCAGTCCGCGGGACAGGGGTTCCTACGAGCAGTACTTC. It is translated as CASSPRDRGSYEQYF.

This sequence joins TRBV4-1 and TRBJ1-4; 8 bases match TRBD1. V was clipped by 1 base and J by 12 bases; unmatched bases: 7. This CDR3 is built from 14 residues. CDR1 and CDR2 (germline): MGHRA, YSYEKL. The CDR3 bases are TGCGCCAGCAGCCAAGCGGACAGGGCCTCTCAACTGTTTTTT. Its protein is CASSQADRASQLFF.

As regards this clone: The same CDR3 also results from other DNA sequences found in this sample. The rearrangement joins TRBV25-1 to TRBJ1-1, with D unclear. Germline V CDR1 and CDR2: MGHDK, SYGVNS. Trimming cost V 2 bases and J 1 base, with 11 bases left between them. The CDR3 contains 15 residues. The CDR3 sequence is CASSEQADGNTEAFF. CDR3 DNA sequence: TGTGCCAGCAGTGAACAGGCAGATGGGAACACTGAAGCTTTCTTT.

The chain's CDR3 is CASSLALGQGGQETQYF. CDR3 DNA sequence: TGTGCCAGCAGCTTAGCGCTCGGACAGGGAGGCCAAGAGACCCAGTACTTC. The rearrangement links TRBV7-7 to TRBJ2-5, with TRBD1 matching 8 bases. After removal of 0 bases from V and 1 base from J, the junction contained 7 bases not matched to a gene. Germline-derived CDR1 and CDR2 are SSHAT and FNYEAQ (reference sequence). The length of the CDR3 is 17 residues.

As DNA, the CDR3 is TGTGCCAGCAGGTCACTAGCGGGAGACACCGGGGAGCTGTTTTTT. Amino acids: CASRSLAGDTGELFF. The genes are TRBV2 and TRBJ2-2; 11 nucleotides match TRBD2. The J segment lost 3 bases and the V segment lost 6 bases, leaving 3 bases of the junction unmatched. CDR1 is SNHLY and CDR2 is FYNNEI in the germline V gene. The length of the CDR3 is 15 residues. Using reference TRBV2 and TRBJ2-2 for the parts outside the CDR3, the full variable domain is EPEVTQTPSHQVTQMGQEVILRCVPISNHLYFYWYRQILGQKVEFLVSFYNNEISEKSEIFDDQFSVERPDGSNFTLKIRSTKLEDSAMYFCASRSLAGDTGELFFGEGSRLTVL.

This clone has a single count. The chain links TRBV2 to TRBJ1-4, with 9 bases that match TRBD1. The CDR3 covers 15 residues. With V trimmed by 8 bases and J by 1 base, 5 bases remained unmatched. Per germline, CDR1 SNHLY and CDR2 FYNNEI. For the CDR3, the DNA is TGTGCCAGCCGGGGACAGGGTGAAACTAATGAAAAACTGTTTTTT. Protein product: CASRGQGETNEKLFF.

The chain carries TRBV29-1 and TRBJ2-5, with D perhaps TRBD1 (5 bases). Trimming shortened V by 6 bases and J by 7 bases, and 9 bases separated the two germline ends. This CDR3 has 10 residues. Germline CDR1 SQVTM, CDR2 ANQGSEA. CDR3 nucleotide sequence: TGCAGCGTATTCACAGGGACCCAGTACTTC. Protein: CSVFTGTQYF.

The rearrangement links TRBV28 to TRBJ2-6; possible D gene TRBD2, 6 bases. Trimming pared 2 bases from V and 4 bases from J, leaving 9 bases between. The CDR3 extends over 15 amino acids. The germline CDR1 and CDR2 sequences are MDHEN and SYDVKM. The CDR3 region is CASSLRGRGANVLTF. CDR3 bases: TGTGCCAGCAGTTTACGGGGGAGAGGGGCCAACGTCCTGACTTTC.

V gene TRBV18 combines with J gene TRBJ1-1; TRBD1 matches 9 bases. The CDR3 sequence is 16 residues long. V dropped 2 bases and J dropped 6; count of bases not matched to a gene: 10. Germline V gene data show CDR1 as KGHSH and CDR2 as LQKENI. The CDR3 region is CASSPTGGETSAEAFF. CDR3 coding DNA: TGTGCCAGCTCACCAACAGGGGGCGAAACGAGCGCTGAAGCTTTCTTT.

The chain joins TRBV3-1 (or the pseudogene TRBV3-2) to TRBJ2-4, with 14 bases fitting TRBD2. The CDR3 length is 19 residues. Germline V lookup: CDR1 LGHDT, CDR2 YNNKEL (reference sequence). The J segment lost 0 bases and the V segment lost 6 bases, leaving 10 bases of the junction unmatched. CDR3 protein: CASRDSGLAGELAKNIQYF. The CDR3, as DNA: TGTGCCAGCAGGGATTCGGGACTAGCGGGGGAATTAGCCAAAAACATTCAGTACTTC.

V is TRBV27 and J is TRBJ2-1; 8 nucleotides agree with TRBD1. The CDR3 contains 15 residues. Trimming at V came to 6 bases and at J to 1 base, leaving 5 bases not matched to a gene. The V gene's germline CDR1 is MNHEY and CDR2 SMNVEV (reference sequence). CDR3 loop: CASRDRTGSYNEQFF. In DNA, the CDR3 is TGTGCCAGCAGGGACCGGACAGGGTCCTACAATGAGCAGTTCTTC.

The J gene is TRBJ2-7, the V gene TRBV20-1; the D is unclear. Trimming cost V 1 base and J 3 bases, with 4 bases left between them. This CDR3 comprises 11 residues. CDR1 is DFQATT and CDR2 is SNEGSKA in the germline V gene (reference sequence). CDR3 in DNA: TGCAGTGCTAGAGTTCGCTACGAGCAGTACTTC. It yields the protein CSARVRYEQYF.

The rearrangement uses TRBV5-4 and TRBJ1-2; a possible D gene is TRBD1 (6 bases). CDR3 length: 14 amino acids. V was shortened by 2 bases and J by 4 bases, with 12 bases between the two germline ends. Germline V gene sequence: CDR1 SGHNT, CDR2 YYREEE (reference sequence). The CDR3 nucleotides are TGTGCCAGCAGCTTAGGACAGAACTTCTATGGCTACACCTTC. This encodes CASSLGQNFYGYTF.

The CDR3 DNA reads TGTGCCAGCAGCCAAGAGCTCCCCGGTGAGCAGTTCTTC. Protein: CASSQELPGEQFF. The chain couples TRBV3-1 (or the pseudogene TRBV3-2) to TRBJ2-1; no reliable D call. Trimming took 0 bases from V and 9 from J, leaving 9 bases between them. The length of the CDR3 is 13 residues. Germline CDR1 reads LGHDT; CDR2 reads YNNKEL (reference sequence).